Listed below are T cell receptor beta chains from one sample, sequenced in a study of T cell responses to AZD1222 COVID-19 vaccine. Produced via immunoSEQ multiplex PCR; TCRdb's table is partial and in-frame only. Among 90,000 to 110,000 clones listed, about 91% were seen once. This specimen was peripheral blood, taken on day 0 of AZD1222 vaccination. All receptors derive from an adult in good health. Each CDR3 is given with its conserved first and last residue. Not every row has a clone size; where given, it reads once, few, many or a size class.

size	J	V	CDR3
-	TRBJ1-2	TRBV5-1	CASSFGSGDYGYTF
-	TRBJ1-2	TRBV29-1	CSVESAGNYGYTF
-	TRBJ1-2	TRBV12-3/TRBV12-4	CASSLNTDYGYTF
-	TRBJ1-5	TRBV29-1	CSVGQGDFQPQHF
-	TRBJ1-3	TRBV4-3	CASSQEGTFPGNTIYF
once	TRBJ2-3	TRBV6-5	CASSRGLTDTQYF
-	TRBJ1-5	TRBV7-9	CASSVDWERQPQHF
-	TRBJ1-5	TRBV5-1	CASSWDGDQPQHF
-	TRBJ1-3	TRBV18	CASSPPTGGGNTIYF
-	TRBJ2-1	TRBV9	CASSERGDKGYNEQFF
-	TRBJ1-1	TRBV2	CASRKDSNTEAFF
-	TRBJ1-2	TRBV6-6	CASSYSIGYGYTF
-	TRBJ2-7	TRBV25-1	CASIRSRGEGDEQYF
-	TRBJ2-2	TRBV23-1	CASSHRTYFTGELFF
-	TRBJ1-5	TRBV18	CASSPSHGRGEPQHF
-	TRBJ2-3	TRBV5-4	CASSSRLAGAADTQYF
-	TRBJ2-4	TRBV4-2	CASSQELTAGLAKNIQYF